This TCR beta chain stems from a study of T cells in Graves' hyperthyroidism and ophthalmopathy. Study-level background: Before any treatment, at initial diagnosis, peripheral blood was collected. Points from the study as a whole: The majority of expanded thyroid clonotypes above 0.001 also appeared in blood.

This clonotype was seen only a few times. Its antigen is still unknown. Germline assignment: CDR1 MDHEN and CDR2 SYDVKM. This CDR3 comprises 18 residues. The germline V and J ends were trimmed by 1 base and 1 base, with 19 bases remaining between them. Clinicians diagnosed patients from clinical symptoms, serum thyroxine and TRAb, thyroid ultrasound and orbital computed tomography. The TCR beta CDR3 regions underwent amplification using RNA transcripts as the source. HTBI primers were used for first-round RT-PCR of the TCR CDR3. TCRdb ran MiXCR on the multiplex PCR reads and lists one entry per CDR3 protein. In the table there are hundreds of thousands of distinct CDR3 sequences, around 15% of which are singletons.

The receptor's source is a woman aged 35 to 49 with Graves' ophthalmopathy. The specimen sequenced was blood. The chain has TRBV28 and TRBJ2-5; D may be TRBD2 (6 bases). The CDR3 loop is CASSLFGGAQDGQETQYF. CDR3 DNA sequence: TGTGCCAGCAGTTTATTTGGAGGGGCGCAGGACGGCCAAGAGACCCAGTACTTC.